The 27 T cell receptor beta chains given below trace back to one sample, sequenced in a study of blood T cell repertoires in COVID-19. The repertoire was sequenced with immunoSEQ multiplex PCR; TCRdb's copy has only in-frame clones and lacks some. The sample shows approximately 67,000 clones, about 89% of them seen only once. The sequencing input was peripheral blood. These receptors came from a man over 45 with active COVID-19.

The rearrangement links TRBV5-5 to TRBJ1-1, with D uncertain. The germline gives CDR1 SGHKS, CDR2 YYEKEE (reference sequence). The length of the CDR3 is 14 residues. Trimming took 2 bases from V and 4 from J, leaving 12 bases between them. The CDR3 DNA sequence: TGTGCCAGCAGCTTTAGCTCGCGCGGCACTGAAGCTTTCTTT. Protein: CASSFSSRGTEAFF.

This clone was seen only a few times. The genes are TRBV19 and TRBJ1-4; D might be TRBD1 (6 bases). Trimming stripped 6 bases from V and 5 bases from J, with 22 bases between. Per germline, CDR1 LNHDA and CDR2 SQIVND (reference sequence). The CDR3 consists of 17 residues. The CDR3 is CASSQIVGTPLNEKLFF. CDR3 coding DNA: TGTGCCAGTAGCCAAATCGTCGGGACACCCCTAAATGAAAAACTGTTTTTT.

The chain couples TRBV6-2 or TRBV6-3 to TRBJ2-7; TRBD2 is a possible D gene (6 bases). This CDR3 region has 13 residues. V gave up 5 bases and J gave up 0 bases, with 8 bases separating them. Germline values: CDR1 MNHEY, CDR2 SVGEGT. CDR3 in amino acids: CASSGGSSYEQYF. CDR3 bases: TGTGCCAGCAGTGGAGGGAGCTCCTACGAGCAGTACTTC.

This clone was recorded a few times. This chain connects TRBV27 to TRBJ2-1, with 7 bases lining up with TRBD2. Germline CDR1 MNHEY, CDR2 SMNVEV (reference sequence). V shed 5 bases and J 4 bases; nucleotides not matched to a gene: 8. This CDR3 is 15 amino acids long. CDR3 loop: CASSGGRRKYNEQFF. The CDR3 nucleotides read TGTGCCAGCAGTGGCGGGAGAAGAAAGTACAATGAGCAGTTCTTC.

The count of this clone is one. This chain links TRBV25-1 with TRBJ2-2; tentative D call: TRBD2 (5 bases). V was shortened by 0 bases and J by 6 bases, with 8 bases between the two germline ends. The CDR3 is 14 residues long. CDR1 and CDR2 from the germline V gene are MGHDK and SYGVNS. The CDR3 DNA follows: TGTGCCAGCAGTGAATATCAGGAGGCCGGGGAGCTGTTTTTT. As protein: CASSEYQEAGELFF.

The chain uses TRBV6-5 and TRBJ1-2; 7 bases map to TRBD1. The CDR3 is made up of 15 amino acids. Germline V lookup: CDR1 MNHEY, CDR2 SVGAGI. J gave up 5 bases and V 2 bases, and 8 bases lay outside the gene matches. This CDR3 is CASSYNRGGGYGYTF. In DNA, the CDR3 is TGTGCCAGCAGTTACAACAGGGGTGGGGGGTATGGCTACACCTTC.

The chain is built from TRBV5-8 and TRBJ2-7; possible D gene TRBD1, 6 bases. CDR1 and CDR2 (germline): SGHTS, YDEGEE. The CDR3 has 14 amino acids. The V gene lost 4 bases and the J gene lost 2 bases, with 13 bases spanning the gap. CDR3 residues: CASSLYRVPYEQYF. As DNA, the CDR3 is TGTGCCAGCAGCCTCTACAGGGTTCCCTACGAGCAGTACTTC.

The CDR3 DNA sequence: TGTGCCAGCAGTTATGAACAGTCAAATGAAAAACTGTTTTTT. Its protein product is CASSYEQSNEKLFF. The chain joins TRBV6-5 to TRBJ1-4; D uncertain. The V end was cut by 3 bases, the J end by 5 bases, with 10 bases between. The CDR3 covers 14 residues. Germline V gives CDR1 MNHEY, CDR2 SVGAGI.

The V and J genes are TRBV4-3 and TRBJ2-2; D may be TRBD2 (6 bases). Per the germline V gene, CDR1 is LGHNA and CDR2 is YSLEER. The CDR3 is made up of 16 amino acids. V was trimmed by 4 bases and J by 0 bases, leaving 12 bases between them. CDR3 sequence (DNA): TGCGCCAGCAGCCTAGTGCGGGGAACGAACACCGGGGAGCTGTTTTTT. Protein sequence: CASSLVRGTNTGELFF.

The chain combines TRBV7-8 with TRBJ2-3; D is perhaps TRBD2 (5 bases). Germline V gene data show CDR1 as SGHVS and CDR2 as FQNEAQ. The V gene lost 4 bases and the J gene lost 13 bases, with 15 bases spanning the gap. The CDR3 consists of 12 residues. CDR3 loop: CASSSGLIKEYF. In nucleotides, the CDR3 is TGTGCCAGCAGCTCCGGACTCATCAAGGAGTATTTT.

The gene calls are TRBV19 and TRBJ2-6; 7 nucleotides align to TRBD1. V shed 5 bases, J shed 0 bases, and the junction held 10 bases outside the gene matches. Germline CDR1 and CDR2: LNHDA and SQIVND (reference sequence). This CDR3 has 18 amino acids. The CDR3 region is CASSPIPGQSSGANVLTF. Written as DNA, the CDR3 is TGTGCCAGTAGTCCGATACCGGGACAGTCCTCTGGGGCCAACGTCCTGACTTTC.

The J gene is TRBJ2-5, the V gene TRBV7-8; 9 bases are shared with TRBD1. The V segment lost 6 bases and the J segment 0 bases; nucleotides outside the gene matches: 8. Germline CDR1 and CDR2: SGHVS and FQNEAQ. The CDR3 totals 16 residues. The CDR3 DNA sequence: TGTGCCAGCAGTCGACAGGGGGTCGAGTACCAAGAGACCCAGTACTTC. It translates to CASSRQGVEYQETQYF.

The chain carries TRBV30 and TRBJ1-4, with 7 bases lining up with TRBD1. The V gene's germline CDR1 is GTSNPN and CDR2 SVGIG (reference sequence). V lost 5 bases to trimming and J lost 5 bases; unmatched junction nucleotides: 8. The CDR3 extends over 14 amino acids. CDR3 residues: CAWDKRGPNEKLFF. The CDR3, as DNA: TGTGCCTGGGATAAAAGGGGGCCAAATGAAAAACTGTTTTTT.

This rearrangement joins TRBV4-1 to TRBJ2-2, with 7 bases aligning to TRBD1. J gave up 0 bases and V 4 bases, and 5 bases lay outside the gene matches. Germline V CDR1 and CDR2: MGHRA, YSYEKL. The length of the CDR3 is 16 residues. CDR3 in amino acids: CASSPRGSANTGELFF. CDR3 nucleotide sequence: TGCGCCAGCAGCCCCAGGGGGTCCGCGAACACCGGGGAGCTGTTTTTT.

The V and J genes are TRBV9 and TRBJ2-1; 7 bases are shared with TRBD2. Germline loops: CDR1 SGDLS, CDR2 YYNGEE. The CDR3 spans 15 residues. V lost 0 bases and J lost 4; bases outside the gene matches: 4. CDR3 sequence: CASSVGSSGYNEQFF. Written as DNA, the CDR3 is TGTGCCAGCAGCGTAGGGTCTAGCGGATACAATGAGCAGTTCTTC.

The rearrangement links TRBV3-1 (or the pseudogene TRBV3-2) to TRBJ1-2; TRBD1 matches 7 bases. The CDR3 is 15 residues long. Germline V gene sequence: CDR1 LGHDT, CDR2 YNNKEL (reference sequence). Unmatched junction bases numbered 3, after V lost 0 bases and J lost 2 bases. The CDR3 sequence: CASSQDAGGNYGYTF. The CDR3, as DNA: TGTGCCAGCAGCCAAGATGCAGGGGGAAACTATGGCTACACCTTC.

A single count supports this clone. This chain connects TRBV9 to TRBJ2-2; TRBD2 agrees at 11 bases. Per germline, CDR1 SGDLS and CDR2 YYNGEE. This CDR3 comprises 16 residues. J lost 4 bases, V lost 2 bases, and 4 bases had no gene match. CDR3 bases: TGTGCCAGCAGCGTTAGACTAGCGGGACTCACCGGGGAGCTGTTTTTT. Amino acids: CASSVRLAGLTGELFF.

This chain links TRBV11-2 with TRBJ1-4; 8 nucleotides align to TRBD1. There are 15 residues in the CDR3. The V segment lost 5 bases and the J segment 8 bases; nucleotides outside the gene matches: 10. CDR1 is SGHAT, CDR2 FQNNGV, per germline. CDR3 loop: CASSPGGLSGEKLFF. The CDR3 region has the DNA TGTGCCAGCAGCCCAGGGGGCTTATCGGGAGAAAAACTGTTTTTT.

This clone showed up just once. The chain has TRBV28 and TRBJ1-2; no definite D call. There are 11 residues in the CDR3. V was trimmed by 4 bases and J by 6 bases, leaving 6 bases between them. Germline V gives CDR1 MDHEN, CDR2 SYDVKM. This CDR3 is CASSYGDGYTF. As DNA, the CDR3 is TGTGCCAGCAGTTACGGAGATGGCTACACCTTC.

This chain's CDR3 is CASSQTSGTTYEQYF. CDR3 nucleotides: TGTGCCAGCAGCCAAACTAGCGGGACTACCTACGAGCAGTACTTC. This rearrangement joins TRBV4-2 to TRBJ2-7; 10 bases are shared with TRBD2. The germline CDR1 and CDR2 sequences are LGHNA and YNFKEQ. V gave up 2 bases and J gave up 2 bases; unmatched junction bases: 3. This CDR3 contains 15 residues.

This clone was recorded a few times. V gene TRBV5-6 combines with J gene TRBJ2-7, with 11 bases matching TRBD1. This CDR3 is 15 amino acids long. Trimming at V came to 0 bases and at J to 5 bases, leaving 4 bases not matched to a gene. Germline-derived CDR1 and CDR2 are SGHDT and YYEEEE. Here the CDR3 reads CASSLADRGLNEQYF. The CDR3, as DNA: TGTGCCAGCAGCTTGGCGGACAGGGGGCTGAACGAGCAGTACTTC.

V usage is TRBV28 and J usage is TRBJ2-1; 11 nucleotides line up with TRBD2. CDR3 length: 15 residues. The J segment lost 4 bases and the V segment lost 4 bases, leaving 3 bases of the junction unmatched. Germline CDR1 MDHEN, CDR2 SYDVKM. CDR3 sequence reads: CASSSWTSGYNEQFF. The CDR3 DNA sequence: TGTGCCAGCAGTTCATGGACTAGCGGGTACAATGAGCAGTTCTTC.

The rearrangement joins TRBV27 to TRBJ2-3; D gene uncertain. The V gene's germline CDR1 is MNHEY and CDR2 SMNVEV (reference sequence). CDR3 length: 14 amino acids. Trimming shortened V by 2 bases and J by 3 bases, and 9 bases separated the two germline ends. CDR3 coding DNA: TGTGCCAGCAGTTTAACGCAGGCGACAGATACGCAGTATTTT. Translating gives CASSLTQATDTQYF.

This clone was detected once. This chain connects TRBV5-1 to TRBJ2-6; D unclear. Per germline, CDR1 SGHRS and CDR2 YFSETQ. The CDR3 contains 16 residues. Trimming cost V 1 base and J 1 base, with 9 bases left between them. CDR3 in DNA: TGCGCCAGCAGCTTGTGGCAGGTATCTGGGGCCAACGTCCTGACTTTC. As protein: CASSLWQVSGANVLTF.

The chain links TRBV7-2 to TRBJ2-1, with 12 bases that match TRBD2. The V gene's germline CDR1 is SGHTA and CDR2 FQGNSA. Unmatched junction bases numbered 6, after V lost 5 bases and J lost 7 bases. CDR3 length: 15 residues. CDR3 amino acids: CASSTRTSGDNEQFF. The DNA for the CDR3 is TGTGCCAGCAGCACTCGGACTAGCGGGGATAATGAGCAGTTCTTC.

The V call is TRBV4-3, the J call TRBJ2-6; no reliable D call. Per germline, CDR1 LGHNA and CDR2 YSLEER. The V gene lost 0 bases and the J gene lost 4 bases, with 19 bases spanning the gap. The CDR3 is 19 residues long. The CDR3 DNA follows: TGCGCCAGCAGCCAAGATCTTGGATATCGAATCAGGGGGGCCAACGTCCTGACTTTC. It yields the protein CASSQDLGYRIRGANVLTF.

J is TRBJ1-2 and V is TRBV3-1 (or the pseudogene TRBV3-2); D not resolved. The V end was cut by 7 bases, the J end by 8 bases, with 14 bases between. Germline V gene data show CDR1 as LGHDT and CDR2 as YNNKEL (reference sequence). The CDR3 is 12 residues long. The CDR3 DNA reads as TGTGCCAGCACCACGGGGAGGAACGGCTACACCTTC. As protein: CASTTGRNGYTF.